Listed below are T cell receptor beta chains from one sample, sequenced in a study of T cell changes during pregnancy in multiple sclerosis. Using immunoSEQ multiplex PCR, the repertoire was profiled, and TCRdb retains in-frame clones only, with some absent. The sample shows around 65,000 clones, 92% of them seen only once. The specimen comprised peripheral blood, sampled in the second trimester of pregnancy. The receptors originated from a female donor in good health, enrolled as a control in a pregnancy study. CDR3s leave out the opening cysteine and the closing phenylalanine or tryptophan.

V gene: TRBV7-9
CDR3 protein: ASSPRGPLAGVRYTQY

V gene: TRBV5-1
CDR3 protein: ASSLAPQGYVYGYT

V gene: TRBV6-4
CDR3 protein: ASSYRVANEQF

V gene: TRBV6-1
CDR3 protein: ASSEAGGPYEQY

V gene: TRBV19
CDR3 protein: ASAGSLSKLAEAF

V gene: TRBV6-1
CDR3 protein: ASSGGTGEGSYGYT

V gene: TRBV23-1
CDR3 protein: ASGPASGRTYTSYNEQF

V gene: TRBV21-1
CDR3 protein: ASSAPPNFSYEQY

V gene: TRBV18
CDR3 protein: ASSAPGGSYNEQF

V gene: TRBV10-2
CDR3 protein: ASILAGGLTDTQY

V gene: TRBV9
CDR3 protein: ASSAPRRNHFAGGYT

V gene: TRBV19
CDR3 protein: ASSLGGAFGETQY

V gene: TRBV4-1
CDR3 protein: ASSHASQGGGTEAF

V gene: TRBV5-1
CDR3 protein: ASSLGDRGGEQY

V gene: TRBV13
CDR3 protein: ASSLRLAGELF

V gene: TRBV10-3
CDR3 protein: AISPSDKETQY

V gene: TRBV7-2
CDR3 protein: ASRPSGSTDTQY

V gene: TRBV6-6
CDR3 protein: ASSPSGSSYNSPLH

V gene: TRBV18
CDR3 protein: ASSPLREANYGYT

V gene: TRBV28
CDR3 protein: ATSQGIFQAF

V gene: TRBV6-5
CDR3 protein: ASRLGTSGYNEQF

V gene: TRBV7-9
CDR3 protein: ASILDRNTEAF

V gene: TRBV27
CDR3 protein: ASSSTGADTQY